This passage covers 31 T cell receptor beta chains from one sample sequenced in a study of memory CD4+ T cells and cytomegalovirus serostatus. Single viable CD3+CD4+CD8-CD45RO+ cells were sorted as the memory CD4+ T cells. The protocol was immunoSEQ multiplex PCR, while the TCRdb copy is restricted to in-frame clones and leaves out a portion. This repertoire shows around 41,000 clones, 76% found once; its top ten account for 5% to 7%. The sequenced material came from memory CD4+ T cells from blood. The receptors stem from an adult in good health and CMV-seronegative.

J is TRBJ2-3 and V is TRBV9, with 7 positions matching TRBD1. Trimming cost V 4 bases and J 1 base; bases outside gene matches: 6. Germline CDR1 and CDR2: SGDLS and YYNGEE. The CDR3 is 15 amino acids. DNA for the CDR3: TGTGCCAGCAGCTTCCGGGACAGTCGCACAGATACGCAGTATTTT. Its translation is CASSFRDSRTDTQYF.

The J gene is TRBJ1-2, the V gene TRBV7-2, with D perhaps matching TRBD1 (6 bases). The CDR3 contains 14 residues. The germline V and J ends were trimmed by 5 bases and 5 bases, with 15 bases remaining between them. The germline V gene encodes CDR1 SGHTA and CDR2 FQGNSA. CDR3 coding DNA: TGTGCCAGCAGCCCTGACAGGCAGGTATATGGCTACACCTTC. Residues: CASSPDRQVYGYTF.

The chain employs TRBV6-5 and TRBJ2-3, with 7 bases lining up with TRBD1. CDR1 MNHEY and CDR2 SVGAGI come from the germline V gene. Losses at the gene ends were 10 bases for V and 1 base for J; bases not matched to a gene: 5. The CDR3 is 13 residues long. CDR3 DNA: TGTGCCACCAGACAGGGCCGCACAGATACGCAGTATTTT. This gives the protein CATRQGRTDTQYF.

This clone was counted only a few times. The chain joins TRBV21-1 to TRBJ1-3. TRBV21-1 is an annotated pseudogene. The CDR3 consists of 14 residues. The CDR3 bases are TGTGCCAGCAGCAAAAAAGGGAGTGGAAACACCATATATTTT. Its protein is CASSKKGSGNTIYF.

This clone has a handful of counts. The chain links TRBV10-3 to TRBJ2-3, with TRBD1 as a possible D gene (5 bases). This CDR3 has 15 amino acids. Trimming removed 6 bases from V and 2 bases from J, with 15 bases in between. The V gene's germline CDR1 is ENHRY and CDR2 SYGVKD. CDR3 sequence (DNA): TGTGCCATCAGCCCCATGGGGCCTCTCACAGATACGCAGTATTTT. Protein product: CAISPMGPLTDTQYF.

The chain combines TRBV5-6 with TRBJ1-1; D ambiguous. Germline CDR1 and CDR2: SGHDT and YYEEEE. V was pared by 6 bases and J by 5 bases, with 20 bases between. This CDR3 region has 15 residues. DNA of the CDR3: TGTGCCAGCACCCCGCCAGTGGGAGTGGGGACTGAAGCTTTCTTT. Its protein is CASTPPVGVGTEAFF.

V gene TRBV2 combines with J gene TRBJ2-6, with D unresolved. The CDR3 consists of 13 residues. Germline CDR1 is SNHLY and CDR2 is FYNNEI. Trimming removed 4 bases from V and 4 bases from J, with 5 bases in between. CDR3 nucleotides: TGTGCCAGCAGTGGGTCCGGGGCCAACGTCCTGACTTTC. Its translation: CASSGSGANVLTF.

The chain recombines TRBV7-2 with TRBJ1-1; TRBD1 aligns across 7 bases. V lost 5 bases to trimming and J lost 5 bases; unmatched junction nucleotides: 8. CDR3 length equals 14 residues. Per the germline V gene, CDR1 is SGHTA and CDR2 is FQGNSA. For the CDR3, the DNA is TGTGCCAGCAGCCCACAGGGGCGGAGGACTGAAGCTTTCTTT. This encodes CASSPQGRRTEAFF.

This clone was seen just once. The chain employs TRBV2 and TRBJ2-5; D perhaps matches TRBD2 (5 bases). V was shortened by 4 bases and J by 2 bases, with 8 bases between the two germline ends. The CDR3 is 13 residues long. From germline, CDR1 is SNHLY and CDR2 FYNNEI. The CDR3 here is CASSVALQETQYF. The CDR3 nucleotides read TGTGCCAGCAGTGTAGCGTTACAAGAGACCCAGTACTTC.

This chain connects TRBV15 to TRBJ1-1, with a possible D match to TRBD1 (6 bases). The V gene's germline CDR1 is LNHNV and CDR2 YYDKDF (reference sequence). V was shortened by 0 bases and J by 11 bases, with 13 bases between the two germline ends. The CDR3 extends over 13 amino acids. For the CDR3, the DNA is TGTGCCACCAGCAGAGATCCCGGGACAAAGGCTTTCTTT. Protein product: CATSRDPGTKAFF.

CDR3 sequence: CASSLNRGNPGANVLTF. The DNA for the CDR3 is TGTGCCAGCAGTTTGAACAGGGGCAATCCTGGGGCCAACGTCCTGACTTTC. The chain couples TRBV27 to TRBJ2-6; 7 bases map to TRBD1. V shed 3 bases and J 2 bases; nucleotides not matched to a gene: 7. The CDR3 spans 17 residues. Germline values: CDR1 MNHEY, CDR2 SMNVEV (reference sequence).

The chain couples TRBV6-6 to TRBJ2-7, with 8 bases matching TRBD1. Trimming took 0 bases from V and 5 from J; bases not matched to a gene: 3. CDR3 length equals 14 residues. Germline V lookup: CDR1 MNHNY, CDR2 SVGAGI (reference sequence). CDR3 loop: CASSYSDRGDEQYF. The CDR3 region has the DNA TGTGCCAGCAGTTACTCCGACAGGGGTGACGAGCAGTACTTC.

The J gene is TRBJ1-2, the V gene TRBV11-2; no definite D call. Trimming pared 5 bases from V and 1 base from J, leaving 20 bases between. CDR3 length equals 17 residues. CDR1 is SGHAT and CDR2 is FQNNGV in the germline V gene. This CDR3 is CASSTSRRAALNYGYTF. The CDR3 DNA follows: TGTGCCAGCAGCACTTCACGGCGGGCAGCTCTTAACTATGGCTACACCTTC. The entire variable domain, with the rest obtained from reference TRBV11-2 and TRBJ1-2, is as follows: EAGVAQSPRYKIIEKRQSVAFWCNPISGHATLYWYQQILGQGPKLLIQFQNNGVVDDSQLPKDRFSAERLKGVDSTLKIQPAKLEDSAVYLCASSTSRRAALNYGYTFGSGTRLTVV.

This rearrangement joins TRBV7-8 to TRBJ1-2, with a weak D call TRBD1 (5 bases). This CDR3 contains 14 residues. Trimming shortened V by 0 bases and J by 8 bases, and 13 bases separated the two germline ends. Germline V CDR1 and CDR2: SGHVS, FQNEAQ. CDR3 DNA sequence: TGTGCCAGCAGCTTAGCCGGGACTGTGGGGGGCTACACCTTC. Its translation: CASSLAGTVGGYTF.

The chain joins TRBV11-2 to TRBJ2-1; 13 positions agree with TRBD2. This CDR3 has 17 amino acids. In germline, CDR1 is SGHAT, CDR2 FQNNGV. The ends lost 4 bases at V and 9 bases at J; junction bases unmatched: 12. Here the CDR3 DNA reads TGTGCCAGCAGCTCAGGAAGGACTAGCGGGAGTCGTCTTGAGCAGTTCTTC. It specifies CASSSGRTSGSRLEQFF.

This chain uses TRBV11-2 with TRBJ2-3, with a tentative D call TRBD2 (5 bases). Germline-derived CDR1 and CDR2 are SGHAT and FQNNGV. Trimming removed 1 base at V and 1 base at J, with 9 bases between. The length of the CDR3 is 15 residues. The CDR3 is CASSLGLGGTDTQYF. In nucleotides, the CDR3 is TGTGCCAGCAGCTTAGGGCTCGGGGGCACAGATACGCAGTATTTT.

A few counts support this clone. The V and J genes are TRBV9 and TRBJ2-1; TRBD2 matches 8 bases. The germline gives CDR1 SGDLS, CDR2 YYNGEE. Unmatched junction bases numbered 8, after V lost 3 bases and J lost 0 bases. The CDR3 sequence is 17 residues long. CDR3 nucleotide sequence: TGTGCCAGCAGCGCGACTCTAGCGGGCCTCTCCTACAATGAGCAGTTCTTC. The encoded protein is CASSATLAGLSYNEQFF.

The chain couples TRBV7-2 to TRBJ2-1; the match to TRBD2 covers 11 bases. CDR1 and CDR2 (germline): SGHTA, FQGNSA. This CDR3 region has 17 residues. J gave up 5 bases and V 4 bases, and 10 bases lay outside the gene matches. The CDR3 coding sequence is TGTGCCAGCAGCTCCAGGCCCGGGACTAGCGGCGACAATGAGCAGTTCTTC. It yields the protein CASSSRPGTSGDNEQFF.

V usage is TRBV14 and J usage is TRBJ1-4, with D maybe TRBD1 (6 bases). V was cut by 0 bases and J by 7 bases, with 12 bases left in between. Per the germline V gene, CDR1 is SGHDN and CDR2 is FVKESK. The length of the CDR3 is 15 residues. The DNA of the CDR3 is TGTGCCAGCAGCCAAGAGCAGGGGCCCGGTGAAAAACTGTTTTTT. This codes for CASSQEQGPGEKLFF. Together with reference TRBV14 and TRBJ1-4, the CDR3 gives the full variable domain: EAGVTQFPSHSVIEKGQTVTLRCDPISGHDNLYWYRRVMGKEIKFLLHFVKESKQDESGMPNNRFLAERTGGTYSTLKVQPAELEDSGVYFCASSQEQGPGEKLFFGSGTQLSVL.

V is TRBV19 and J is TRBJ1-2; D possibly corresponds to TRBD1 (5 bases). V lost 3 bases, J lost 5 bases, and 16 bases lay in between. The CDR3 spans 15 residues. In germline, CDR1 is LNHDA, CDR2 SQIVND (reference sequence). In DNA form, the CDR3 reads TGTGCCAGTAGTATTCGGTTACTCGGGACTTATGGCTACACCTTC. Its translation: CASSIRLLGTYGYTF. The complete variable domain, with remaining parts taken from reference TRBV19 and TRBJ1-2, reads DGGITQSPKYLFRKEGQNVTLSCEQNLNHDAMYWYRQDPGQGLRLIYYSQIVNDFQKGDIAEGYSVSREKKESFPLTVTSAQKNPTAFYLCASSIRLLGTYGYTFGSGTRLTVV.

The V and J genes are TRBV4-3 and TRBJ2-5, with TRBD2 identical over 12 bases. V trimming: 0 bases; J trimming: 0 bases; junction bases outside the gene matches: 5. The germline CDR1 and CDR2 sequences are LGHNA and YSLEER. There are 18 residues in the CDR3. The CDR3 DNA is TGCGCCAGCAGCCAAGAGCTAGCGGGAGGGCAGAACCAAGAGACCCAGTACTTC. Amino acids: CASSQELAGGQNQETQYF.

This CDR3 is CASSSGQVNEQFF. CDR3 bases: TGTGCCAGCAGCTCAGGACAGGTCAATGAGCAGTTCTTC. The chain links TRBV11-2 to TRBJ2-1; 7 bases are a match to TRBD1. CDR1 is SGHAT and CDR2 is FQNNGV in the germline V gene. The CDR3 is 13 residues long. With V trimmed by 4 bases and J by 6 bases, 3 bases remained unmatched. Filled out from reference TRBV11-2 and TRBJ2-1, the complete variable domain reads EAGVAQSPRYKIIEKRQSVAFWCNPISGHATLYWYQQILGQGPKLLIQFQNNGVVDDSQLPKDRFSAERLKGVDSTLKIQPAKLEDSAVYLCASSSGQVNEQFFGPGTRLTVL.

The J gene is TRBJ2-5, the V gene TRBV19, with D possibly TRBD1 on 5 matching bases. This CDR3 comprises 15 residues. Looked up from germline, CDR1 is LNHDA and CDR2 is SQIVND (reference sequence). The germline V and J ends were trimmed by 5 bases and 3 bases, with 16 bases remaining between them. The chain's CDR3 is CASSSRQNSKETQYF. CDR3 DNA: TGTGCCAGTAGTTCGAGACAGAACAGCAAAGAGACCCAGTACTTC.

This clone is a singleton in its sample. This chain uses TRBV6-6 with TRBJ2-7, with D uncertain. Germline V gene sequence: CDR1 MNHNY, CDR2 SVGAGI (reference sequence). V dropped 5 bases and J dropped 0 bases, with 5 bases sitting between them. The CDR3 sequence is 12 residues long. For the CDR3, the DNA is TGTGCCAGCAGTGCCGACTCCTACGAGCAGTACTTC. Protein: CASSADSYEQYF.

This clone is a singleton in its sample. The chain couples TRBV9 to TRBJ1-3; D perhaps matches TRBD1 (6 bases). This CDR3 comprises 15 residues. Germline V gene data show CDR1 as SGDLS and CDR2 as YYNGEE. Trimming removed 5 bases at V and 2 bases at J, with 14 bases between. CDR3 in DNA: TGTGCCAGCAGTGAAACAGGGACGACTGGAAACACCATATATTTT. Residues: CASSETGTTGNTIYF.

This clone came up once. The chain links TRBV29-1 to TRBJ2-5; 12 bases align to TRBD2. Losses at the gene ends were 3 bases for V and 4 bases for J; bases not matched to a gene: 0. Germline loops: CDR1 SQVTM, CDR2 ANQGSEA. CDR3 length equals 13 residues. Here the CDR3 reads CSVEGLAGETQYF. The CDR3 DNA is TGCAGCGTTGAGGGACTAGCGGGAGAGACCCAGTACTTC.

This chain uses TRBV5-1 with TRBJ2-7; unclear D gene. This CDR3 region has 13 residues. Trimming removed 1 base at V and 4 bases at J, with 9 bases between. Per the germline V gene, CDR1 is SGHRS and CDR2 is YFSETQ. The CDR3 protein is CASSLYPGYEQYF. Here the CDR3 DNA reads TGCGCCAGCAGCTTGTATCCAGGATACGAGCAGTACTTC.

CDR3 nucleotide sequence: TGCGCCAGCAGCATGACAGAAGCGAACACTGAAGCTTTCTTT. It is translated as CASSMTEANTEAFF. The rearrangement links TRBV10-2 to TRBJ1-1; maybe TRBD1 (5 bases). Looked up from germline, CDR1 is WSHSY and CDR2 is SAAADI. V was cut by 6 bases and J by 1 base, with 12 bases left in between. The CDR3 runs to 14 residues.

This chain connects TRBV19 to TRBJ2-6; D is uncertain. Germline assignment: CDR1 LNHDA and CDR2 SQIVND (reference sequence). The CDR3 has 14 amino acids. The V and J ends lost 7 bases and 4 bases respectively, with 11 bases between them. The CDR3 region is CASTSQGGANVLTF. CDR3 bases: TGTGCCAGTACCTCCCAAGGGGGGGCCAACGTCCTGACTTTC.

The chain couples TRBV9 to TRBJ1-2; perhaps TRBD1 as D (5 bases). This CDR3 comprises 15 residues. The V end lost 3 bases, the J end lost 4 bases, and 16 bases lay between the germline ends. The germline V gene encodes CDR1 SGDLS and CDR2 YYNGEE. CDR3 amino acids: CASSGTGTASYGYTF. The CDR3 bases are TGTGCCAGCAGCGGGACCGGGACTGCAAGCTATGGCTACACCTTC. The whole variable domain, remainder taken from reference TRBV9 and TRBJ1-2, is DSGVTQTPKHLITATGQRVTLRCSPRSGDLSVYWYQQSLDQGLQFLIQYYNGEERAKGNILERFSAQQFPDLHSELNLSSLELGDSALYFCASSGTGTASYGYTFGSGTRLTVV.

This clone was counted only a few times. V is TRBV5-6 and J is TRBJ2-5; D may correspond to TRBD1 or TRBD2 (5 bases each). CDR1 SGHDT and CDR2 YYEEEE come from the germline V gene. The germline V and J ends were trimmed by 3 bases and 2 bases, with 17 bases remaining between them. The CDR3 is 16 residues long. CDR3 loop: CASSWDGGYPQETQYF. As DNA, the CDR3 is TGTGCCAGCAGCTGGGACGGCGGTTACCCACAAGAGACCCAGTACTTC.